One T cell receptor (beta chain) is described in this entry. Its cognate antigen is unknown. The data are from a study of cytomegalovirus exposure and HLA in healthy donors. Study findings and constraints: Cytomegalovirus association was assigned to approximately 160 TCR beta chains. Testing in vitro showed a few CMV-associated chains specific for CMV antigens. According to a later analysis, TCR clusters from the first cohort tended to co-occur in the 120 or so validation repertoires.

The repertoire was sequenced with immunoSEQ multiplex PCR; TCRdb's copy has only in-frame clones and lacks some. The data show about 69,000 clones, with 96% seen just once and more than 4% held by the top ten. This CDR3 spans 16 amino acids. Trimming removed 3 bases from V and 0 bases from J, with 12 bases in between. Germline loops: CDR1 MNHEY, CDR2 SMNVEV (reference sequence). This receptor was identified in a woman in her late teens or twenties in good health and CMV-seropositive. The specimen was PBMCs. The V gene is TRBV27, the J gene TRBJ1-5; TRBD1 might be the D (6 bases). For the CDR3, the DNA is TGTGCCAGCAGTTTTGTAGGGGGAGCTAGCAATCAGCCCCAGCATTTT. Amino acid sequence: CASSFVGGASNQPQHF.